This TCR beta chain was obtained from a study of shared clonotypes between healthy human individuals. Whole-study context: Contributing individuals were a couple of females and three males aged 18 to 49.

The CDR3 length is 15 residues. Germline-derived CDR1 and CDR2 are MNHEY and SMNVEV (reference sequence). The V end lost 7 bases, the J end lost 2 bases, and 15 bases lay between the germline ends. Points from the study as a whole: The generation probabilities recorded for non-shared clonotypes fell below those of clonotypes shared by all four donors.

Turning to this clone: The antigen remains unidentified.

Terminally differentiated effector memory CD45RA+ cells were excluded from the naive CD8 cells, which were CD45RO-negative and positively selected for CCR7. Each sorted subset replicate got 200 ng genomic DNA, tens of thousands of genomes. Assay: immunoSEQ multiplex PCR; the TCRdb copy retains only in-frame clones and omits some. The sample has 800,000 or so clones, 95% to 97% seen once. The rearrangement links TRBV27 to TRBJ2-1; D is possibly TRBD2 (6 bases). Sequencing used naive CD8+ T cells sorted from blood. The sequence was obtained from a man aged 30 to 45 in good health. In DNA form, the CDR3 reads TGTGCCAGCACAGTCCAGGCGGGACCCTACAATGAGCAGTTCTTC. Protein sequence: CASTVQAGPYNEQFF.